This TCR beta chain stems from a study of cytomegalovirus exposure and HLA in healthy donors. A multiplex PCR was run with 60 Vbeta primers and 13 Jbeta primers. Assay: immunoSEQ multiplex PCR; the TCRdb copy retains only in-frame clones and omits some. The data show about 150,000 clones, roughly three quarters seen once. Unrecorded immune exposure was likely among donors, who were nominally healthy when sampled. The study's findings and limits: Later analysis demonstrated an association between a missense DCLRE1C variant and TCR beta V- and J-gene trimming. A later analysis, which compared TCR beta chains of equal frequency, found the HLA-associated ones more clonally expanded. An Asian-associated ancestry cluster reportedly showed fewer N-insertions than the approximately 690-donor mean in a later analysis.

Germline V gene lookup returns CDR1 MNHNS and CDR2 SASEGT. Trimming at V came to 6 bases and at J to 2 bases, leaving 7 bases not matched to a gene. CDR3 length equals 15 residues. This clone was observed a few times. Its antigen is not known. The V and J genes are TRBV6-1 and TRBJ1-3; TRBD1 matches at 7 bases. The sequence derives from a woman between 40 and 50 years old in good health and CMV-seronegative. Sequenced sample: PBMCs. The CDR3 is CASSPIQGTGNTIYF. The DNA for the CDR3 is TGTGCCAGCAGCCCGATACAGGGGACTGGAAACACCATATATTTT.